Presented here are 9 T cell receptor beta chains from one specimen sequenced in a study of shared clonotypes between healthy human individuals (dated by TCRdb to 2020 to 2021). CD8 naive samples were obtained by positive selection for CCR7 among CD45RO-negative cells, yielding a CD45RA+CCR7+ population from which TemRA cells were excluded. Libraries were made using the immunoSEQ multiplex PCR assay. Held by TCRdb, this immuneACCESS table contains in-frame sequences only and omits some clones. Under half of the omission traces to an unresolved V gene where checked; the cause of the rest is unknown. Across this sample there are a few hundred thousand clones, with over 95% seen only once. The ten biggest clones cover around 0.097% of the sample. Sequencing input: naive CD8+ T cells sorted from blood. The cell subset or site label here, explained by the study, means: CD45RA+CCR7+. These receptors all stem from a woman aged 25 to 39 in good health.

The chain has TRBV28 and TRBJ2-7; TRBD1 aligns across 11 bases. V dropped 5 bases and J dropped 4; count of bases not matched to a gene: 10. Per germline, CDR1 MDHEN and CDR2 SYDVKM. The CDR3 loop spans 16 amino acids. The CDR3 sequence is CASSTRDRGSDYEQYF. CDR3 nucleotides: TGTGCCAGCAGTACCCGGGACAGGGGGTCCGATTACGAGCAGTACTTC.

This clone has only a few counts. The rearrangement uses TRBV5-1 and TRBJ2-7; no clear D gene. Deletions cut 3 bases from V and 6 bases from J, with 10 bases between. From germline, CDR1 is SGHRS and CDR2 YFSETQ. The CDR3 sequence is 12 residues long. The CDR3 reads CASSSFSGEQYF. DNA of the CDR3: TGCGCCAGCAGCTCCTTTAGTGGCGAGCAGTACTTC.

The chain links TRBV14 to TRBJ2-1; 12 positions match TRBD2. The ends lost 1 base at V and 2 bases at J; junction bases unmatched: 6. The CDR3 totals 18 residues. Germline CDR1 reads SGHDN; CDR2 reads FVKESK. As DNA, the CDR3 is TGTGCCAGCAGCCAAGGGACTAGCGGGACGTCCCCCTACAATGAGCAGTTCTTC. Translation gives CASSQGTSGTSPYNEQFF. Using reference TRBV14 and TRBJ2-1 for the parts outside the CDR3, the full variable domain is EAGVTQFPSHSVIEKGQTVTLRCDPISGHDNLYWYRRVMGKEIKFLLHFVKESKQDESGMPNNRFLAERTGGTYSTLKVQPAELEDSGVYFCASSQGTSGTSPYNEQFFGPGTRLTVL.

The chain employs TRBV28 and TRBJ2-3; 11 nucleotides align to TRBD2. From germline, CDR1 is MDHEN and CDR2 SYDVKM. J was trimmed by 4 bases and V by 2 bases; bases with no gene match: 2. The length of the CDR3 is 15 residues. CDR3 sequence reads: CASSLGTSGSDTQYF. DNA of the CDR3: TGTGCCAGCAGTTTAGGGACTAGCGGATCAGATACGCAGTATTTT.

The table lists this clone with a count of one. The chain couples TRBV7-7 to TRBJ2-2; weak D call: TRBD1 (6 bases). Germline V gene lookup returns CDR1 SSHAT and CDR2 FNYEAQ (reference sequence). Trimming left V 5 bases short and J 6 bases short, with 13 bases between. CDR3 length equals 14 residues. The CDR3 coding sequence is TGTGCCAGCAGCCCCACAGGGCGGGCCGGGGAGCTGTTTTTT. Its translation: CASSPTGRAGELFF.

The chain couples TRBV6-5 to TRBJ2-7, with TRBD1 identical over 9 bases. V lost 6 bases, J lost 4 bases, and 4 bases stayed unmatched. Germline loops: CDR1 MNHEY, CDR2 SVGAGI. This CDR3 comprises 13 residues. The CDR3 region is CASRLDRGYEQYF. In DNA form, the CDR3 reads TGTGCCAGCAGACTAGACAGGGGGTACGAGCAGTACTTC.

This rearrangement joins TRBV5-1 to TRBJ2-7; D ambiguous. The CDR3 is 16 amino acids. Germline CDR1 and CDR2: SGHRS and YFSETQ. The germline V and J ends were trimmed by 3 bases and 7 bases, with 23 bases remaining between them. The CDR3: CASSYDGKPARREQYF. CDR3 DNA sequence: TGCGCCAGCAGCTACGACGGCAAACCCGCACGTAGAGAGCAGTACTTC.

About this clone: At one end the junction does not follow the germline gene, possibly because of a read error. V is TRBV27 and J is TRBJ2-1; D not resolved. The germline V gene has CDR1 MNHEY and CDR2 SMNVEV (reference sequence). CDR3 length equals 14 residues. For the CDR3, the DNA is TGTGCCAGCAGTTTTTTCCCCAGAGACAATGAACAGTTCTTC. It yields the protein CASSFFPRDNEQFF.

This chain uses TRBV5-8 with TRBJ1-1; the D is unclear. This CDR3 has 14 amino acids. Trimming cost V 1 base and J 1 base, with 8 bases left between them. CDR1 is SGHTS, CDR2 YDEGEE, per germline. For the CDR3, the DNA is TGTGCCAGCAGCTTGTTGGGGTCGAACACTGAAGCTTTCTTT. Translating gives CASSLLGSNTEAFF.